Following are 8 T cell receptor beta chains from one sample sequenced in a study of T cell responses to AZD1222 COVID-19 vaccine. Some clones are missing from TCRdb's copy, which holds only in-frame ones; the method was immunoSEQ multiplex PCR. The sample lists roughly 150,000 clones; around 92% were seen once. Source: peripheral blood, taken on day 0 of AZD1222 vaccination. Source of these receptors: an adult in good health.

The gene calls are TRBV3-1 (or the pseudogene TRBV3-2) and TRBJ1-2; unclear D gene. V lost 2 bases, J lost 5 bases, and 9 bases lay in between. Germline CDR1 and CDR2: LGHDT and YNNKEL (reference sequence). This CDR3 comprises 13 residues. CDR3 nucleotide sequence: TGTGCCAGCAGCCAACCTTCGGAGTATGGCTACACCTTC. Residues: CASSQPSEYGYTF.

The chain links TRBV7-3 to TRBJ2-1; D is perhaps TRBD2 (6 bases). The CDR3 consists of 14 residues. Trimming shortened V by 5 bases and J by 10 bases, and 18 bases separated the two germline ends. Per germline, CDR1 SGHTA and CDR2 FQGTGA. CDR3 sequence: CASSRVTSAGEQFF. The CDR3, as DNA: TGTGCCAGCAGCCGAGTGACCAGTGCGGGGGAGCAGTTCTTC.

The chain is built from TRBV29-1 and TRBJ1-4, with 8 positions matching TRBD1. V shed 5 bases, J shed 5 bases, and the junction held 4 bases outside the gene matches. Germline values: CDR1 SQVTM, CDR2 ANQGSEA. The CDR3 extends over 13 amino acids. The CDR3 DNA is TGCAGCGTTTTGGGACAGGTCAATGAAAAACTGTTTTTT. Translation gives CSVLGQVNEKLFF. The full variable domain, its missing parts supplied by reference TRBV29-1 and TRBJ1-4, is SAVISQKPSRDICQRGTSLTIQCQVDSQVTMMFWYRQQPGQSLTLIATANQGSEATYESGFVIDKFPISRPNLTFSTLTVSNMSPEDSSIYLCSVLGQVNEKLFFGSGTQLSVL.

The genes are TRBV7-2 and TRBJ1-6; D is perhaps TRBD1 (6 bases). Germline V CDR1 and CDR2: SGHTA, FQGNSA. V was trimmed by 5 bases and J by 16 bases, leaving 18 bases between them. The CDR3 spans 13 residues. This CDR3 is CASSVTGTPGLHF. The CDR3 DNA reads TGTGCCAGCAGCGTAACCGGGACACCGGGGCTCCACTTT. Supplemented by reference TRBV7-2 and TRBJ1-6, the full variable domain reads GAGVSQSPSNKVTEKGKDVELRCDPISGHTALYWYRQSLGQGLEFLIYFQGNSAPDKSGLPSDRFSAERTGGSVSTLTIQRTQQEDSAVYLCASSVTGTPGLHFGNGTRLTVT.

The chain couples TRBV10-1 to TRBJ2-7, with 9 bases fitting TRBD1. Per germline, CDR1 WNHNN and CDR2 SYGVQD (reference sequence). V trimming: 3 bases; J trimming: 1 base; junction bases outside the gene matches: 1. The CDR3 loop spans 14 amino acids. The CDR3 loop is CASSDGTGSYEQYF. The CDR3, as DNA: TGCGCCAGCAGTGATGGGACAGGGTCCTACGAGCAGTACTTC.

The CDR3 DNA sequence: TGCGCCAGCAGCACGCGGGAGGGGGGCACAGATACGCAGTATTTT. Translation gives CASSTREGGTDTQYF. V is TRBV10-2 and J is TRBJ2-3; 9 bases map to TRBD2. Trimming at V came to 6 bases and at J to 1 base, leaving 5 bases not matched to a gene. This CDR3 has 15 amino acids. Germline-derived CDR1 and CDR2 are WSHSY and SAAADI.

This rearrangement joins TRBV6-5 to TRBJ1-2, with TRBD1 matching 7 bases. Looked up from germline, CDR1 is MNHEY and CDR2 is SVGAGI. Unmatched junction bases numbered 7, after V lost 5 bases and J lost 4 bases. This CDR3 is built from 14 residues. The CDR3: CASSPQGGTYGYTF. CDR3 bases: TGTGCCAGCAGTCCCCAAGGGGGCACCTATGGCTACACCTTC.

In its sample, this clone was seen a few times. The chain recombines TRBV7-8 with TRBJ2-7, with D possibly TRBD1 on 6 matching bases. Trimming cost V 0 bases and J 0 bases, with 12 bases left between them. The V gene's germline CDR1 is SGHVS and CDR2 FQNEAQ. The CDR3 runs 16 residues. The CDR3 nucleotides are TGTGCCAGCAGCTTAGCCGGACAGTACCCCTCCTACGAGCAGTACTTC. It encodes CASSLAGQYPSYEQYF. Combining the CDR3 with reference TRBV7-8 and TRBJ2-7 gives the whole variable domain GAGVSQSPRYKVAKRGQDVALRCDPISGHVSLFWYQQALGQGPEFLTYFQNEAQLDKSGLPSDRFFAERPEGSVSTLKIQRTQQEDSAVYLCASSLAGQYPSYEQYFGPGTRLTVT.